This T cell receptor (beta chain) was profiled in a study of monozygotic twins with inflammatory bowel disease. Regarding the study as a whole: It was not supported that a single strong signal or clonotype was associated with IBD. Patient repertoires may have gained variability from differing immunosuppressive treatments. Different T cell subtypes could not be distinguished.

TCRdb reanalyzed the 5' RACE reads and collapses them to one entry per CDR3 protein, without DNA. Here the sample table reports over 350,000 distinct CDR3 sequences. Notes on this clonotype: The antigen remains undetermined.

The germline CDR1 and CDR2 sequences are SGHTA and FQGTGA. The CDR3 contains 14 residues. Sample: blood. The TCR sequence derives from a human donor with ulcerative colitis or Crohn's disease, or a healthy co-twin of an affected twin (not recorded which). The rearrangement links TRBV7-3 to TRBJ2-2; the TCRdb D gene call, TRBD1, has no DNA to confirm it. Here the CDR3 reads CASSLSRDPGELFF.